The clone carrying this TCR beta chain was recorded once. Authors' processing steps: Quantification of nucleated cells was approximated via reference gene primer amplification. Method: immunoSEQ multiplex PCR; TCRdb's copy keeps in-frame clones and lacks some. From that table come the V and J calls and clone size; the DNA was used to work out D and trimming. The sample has 360,000 or so clones, over 85% seen once. The data originate from a study of blood T cell repertoires in COVID-19. Study background: PBMCs, B-cell-depleted T cells, or T cells provided the cDNA or gDNA that made up the material.

Trimming cost V 2 bases and J 1 base; bases outside gene matches: 3. CDR1 and CDR2 from the germline V gene are KGHSH and LQKENI. The CDR3 runs 15 residues. The clonotype originates from a woman aged 60-75 years with COVID-19, enrolled during active disease. The chain carries TRBV18 and TRBJ1-1; 8 nucleotides line up with TRBD1. What was sequenced was peripheral blood. CDR3 in DNA: TGTGCCAGCTCACCATACAGGGGGACGAACACTGAAGCTTTCTTT. Its translation is CASSPYRGTNTEAFF.